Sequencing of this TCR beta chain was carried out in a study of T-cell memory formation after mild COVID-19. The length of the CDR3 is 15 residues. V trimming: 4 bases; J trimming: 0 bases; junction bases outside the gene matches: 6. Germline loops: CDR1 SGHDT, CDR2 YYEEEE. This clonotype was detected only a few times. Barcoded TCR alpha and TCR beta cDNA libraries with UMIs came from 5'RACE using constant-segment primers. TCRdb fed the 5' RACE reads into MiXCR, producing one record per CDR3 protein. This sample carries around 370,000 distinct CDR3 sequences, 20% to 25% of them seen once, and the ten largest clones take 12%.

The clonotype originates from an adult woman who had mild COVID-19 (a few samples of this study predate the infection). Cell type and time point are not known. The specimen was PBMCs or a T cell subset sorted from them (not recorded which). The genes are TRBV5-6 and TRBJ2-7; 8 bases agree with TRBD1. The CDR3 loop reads CASSMSGGLSYEQYF. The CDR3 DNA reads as TGTGCCAGCAGCATGTCAGGGGGCCTCTCCTACGAGCAGTACTTC.